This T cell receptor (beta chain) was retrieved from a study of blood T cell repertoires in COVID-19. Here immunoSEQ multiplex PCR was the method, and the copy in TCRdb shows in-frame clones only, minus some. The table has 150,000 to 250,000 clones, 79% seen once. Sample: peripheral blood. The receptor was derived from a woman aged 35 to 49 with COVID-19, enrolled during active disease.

The CDR3 nucleotides are TGTGCCAGCATCTCCCGGGACAGGGGACGGGCTGGCTACACCTTC. Its translation is CASISRDRGRAGYTF. The chain couples TRBV28 to TRBJ1-2; 10 bases align to TRBD1. The CDR3 covers 15 residues. CDR1 MDHEN and CDR2 SYDVKM come from the germline V gene. V shed 7 bases, J shed 7 bases, and the junction held 12 bases outside the gene matches.